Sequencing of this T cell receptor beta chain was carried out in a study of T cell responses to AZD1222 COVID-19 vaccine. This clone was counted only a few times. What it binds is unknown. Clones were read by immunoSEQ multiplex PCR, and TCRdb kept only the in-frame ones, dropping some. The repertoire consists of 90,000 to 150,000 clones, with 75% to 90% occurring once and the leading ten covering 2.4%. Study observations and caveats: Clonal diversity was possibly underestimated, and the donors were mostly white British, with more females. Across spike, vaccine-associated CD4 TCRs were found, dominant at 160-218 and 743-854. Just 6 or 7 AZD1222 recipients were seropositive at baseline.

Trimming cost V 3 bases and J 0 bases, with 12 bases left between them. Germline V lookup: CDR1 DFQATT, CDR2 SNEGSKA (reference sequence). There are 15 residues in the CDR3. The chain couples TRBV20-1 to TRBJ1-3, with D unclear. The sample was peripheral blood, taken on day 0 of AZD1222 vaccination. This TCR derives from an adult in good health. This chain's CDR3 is CSASPQLTSGNTIYF. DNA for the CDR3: TGCAGTGCTAGTCCCCAGTTAACCTCTGGAAACACCATATATTTT.